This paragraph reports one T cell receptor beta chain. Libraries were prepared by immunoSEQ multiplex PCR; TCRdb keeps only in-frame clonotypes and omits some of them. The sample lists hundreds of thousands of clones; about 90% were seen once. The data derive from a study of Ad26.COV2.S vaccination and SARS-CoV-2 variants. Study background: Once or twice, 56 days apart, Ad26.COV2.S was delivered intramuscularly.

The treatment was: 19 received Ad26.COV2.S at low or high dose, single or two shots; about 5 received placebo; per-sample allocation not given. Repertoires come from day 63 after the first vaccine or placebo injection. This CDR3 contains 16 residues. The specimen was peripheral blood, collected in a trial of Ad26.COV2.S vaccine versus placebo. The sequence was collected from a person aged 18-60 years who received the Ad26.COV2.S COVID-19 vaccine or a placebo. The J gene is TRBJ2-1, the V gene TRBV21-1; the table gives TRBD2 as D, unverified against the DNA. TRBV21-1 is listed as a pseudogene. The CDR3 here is CASSFSPSGGCHEQFF. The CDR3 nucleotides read TGTGCCAGCAGCTTCAGTCCCAGCGGGGGTTGTCATGAGCAGTTCTTC.